The following is a TCR beta chain sequence with its context. Antigen unknown. This sample stems from a study of T cell responses to AZD1222 COVID-19 vaccine. Data came from immunoSEQ multiplex PCR; TCRdb stores just in-frame clones and leaves some out. Of approximately 130,000 clones listed, around 84% are singletons. The study, taken as a whole, reports: Increases in Spike-specific TCR breadth and depth were seen after two AZD1222 doses.

Germline CDR1 and CDR2: PRHDT and FYEKMQ (reference sequence). The CDR3 is made up of 15 amino acids. Trimming removed 5 bases at V and 4 bases at J, with 17 bases between. This receptor was identified in an adult who received the AZD1222 COVID-19 vaccine. The sequencing here drew on peripheral blood, taken 28 days after the second AZD1222 dose. The chain joins TRBV13 to TRBJ1-2, with TRBD1 as a possible D gene (5 bases). The CDR3 protein is CASSGYSGTIYGYTF. CDR3 nucleotides: TGTGCCAGCAGCGGGTATTCCGGGACGATCTATGGCTACACCTTC.